The 28 T cell receptor beta chains below were found in one sample sequenced in a study of blood T cells in healthy people across ages. A second 7 to 11 cycle PCR used barcoded and J-beta primers. TCRdb analysed the 5' RACE reads with MiXCR anew, one entry per CDR3 protein. In the table there are about 1 million distinct CDR3 sequences, approximately 26% of which are singletons. This same sample was also taken into another study, of T cells of mothers and their children.

Sequencing used blood. These receptors originate from a girl aged 2 to 10 in good health.

This rearrangement joins TRBV7-9 to TRBJ2-3; a possible D gene is TRBD2 (5 bases). Between the trimmed V and J ends, which lost 1 base and 2 bases, there was a span of 10 bases. Per the germline V gene, CDR1 is SEHNR and CDR2 is FQNEAQ (reference sequence). The CDR3 has 15 residues. In DNA form, the CDR3 reads TGTGCCAGCAGCTTAGTCCTAGCTCCCACAGATACGCAGTATTTT. Translated: CASSLVLAPTDTQYF. Full variable domain (outside the CDR3, taken from reference TRBV7-9 and TRBJ2-3): DTGVSQNPRHKITKRGQNVTFRCDPISEHNRLYWYRQTLGQGPEFLTYFQNEAQLEKSRLLSDRFSAERPKGSFSTLEIQRTEQGDSAMYLCASSLVLAPTDTQYFGPGTRLTVL.

This clonotype was found a few times. The rearrangement joins TRBV7-9 to TRBJ2-2; D ambiguous. Germline CDR1 SEHNR, CDR2 FQNEAQ (reference sequence). The V end lost 5 bases, the J end lost 3 bases, and 19 bases lay between the germline ends. CDR3 length equals 17 residues. CDR3 loop: CASSPPAVGWDTGELFF. The CDR3 coding sequence is TGTGCCAGCAGCCCCCCGGCCGTCGGATGGGACACCGGGGAGCTGTTTTTT.

The table lists this clonotype with a count of one. This rearrangement joins TRBV6-2 or TRBV6-3 to TRBJ1-2; TRBD1 agrees at 7 bases. CDR1 is MNHEY and CDR2 is SVGEGT in the germline V gene. CDR3 length equals 13 residues. After removal of 6 bases from V and 9 bases from J, the junction contained 10 bases not matched to a gene. The CDR3 DNA follows: TGTGCCAGCAGCTGGGGACAGATGAGTAGCTACACCTTC. Amino acids: CASSWGQMSSYTF.

The table lists this clonotype with a few counts. The CDR3 protein is CASSHAQGPTNEKLFF. The DNA for the CDR3 is TGTGCCAGCAGCCATGCCCAGGGGCCGACTAATGAAAAACTGTTTTTT. This chain links TRBV5-4 with TRBJ1-4, with D maybe TRBD1 (6 bases). The CDR3 totals 16 residues. V was pared by 4 bases and J by 2 bases, with 15 bases between. CDR1 and CDR2 from the germline V gene are SGHNT and YYREEE (reference sequence).

This clonotype was counted between two and nine times. J is TRBJ2-5 and V is TRBV20-1; TRBD2 aligns across 9 bases. V dropped 4 bases and J dropped 5; count of bases not matched to a gene: 17. The CDR3 runs 17 residues. The germline V gene has CDR1 DFQATT and CDR2 SNEGSKA (reference sequence). The CDR3 nucleotides are TGCAGTGCTAAGAGGCTAGCGGGATTCCAGTTAGGGGAGACCCAGTACTTC. Translation: CSAKRLAGFQLGETQYF.

This clonotype was seen more than once but under ten times. The chain uses TRBV11-3 and TRBJ2-5; weak D call: TRBD2 (6 bases). Germline CDR1 reads SGHNT; CDR2 reads YENEEA. The germline V and J ends were trimmed by 5 bases and 3 bases, with 16 bases remaining between them. CDR3 length: 15 amino acids. The CDR3 sequence: CASSARAGWEETQYF. In DNA form, the CDR3 reads TGTGCCAGCAGCGCAAGAGCGGGCTGGGAAGAGACCCAGTACTTC.

The gene calls are TRBV2 and TRBJ2-7; no definite D call. Trimming cost V 7 bases and J 0 bases, with 7 bases left between them. Germline-derived CDR1 and CDR2 are SNHLY and FYNNEI. CDR3 size: 12 residues. CDR3 sequence: CASTMGSYEQYF. The CDR3 DNA reads TGTGCCAGCACTATGGGCTCCTACGAGCAGTACTTC.

The chain employs TRBV5-1 and TRBJ2-7; 10 bases align to TRBD2. The germline CDR1 and CDR2 sequences are SGHRS and YFSETQ. This CDR3 has 16 amino acids. V gave up 0 bases and J gave up 3 bases; unmatched junction bases: 6. The CDR3: CASSLGLAGEYYEQYF. CDR3 nucleotides: TGCGCCAGCAGCTTGGGGCTAGCGGGAGAGTACTACGAGCAGTACTTC.

The CDR3 loop is CASSYASAGSWDEQYF. The DNA of the CDR3 is TGTGCCAGCAGTTACGCTTCGGCGGGAAGTTGGGACGAGCAGTACTTC. This sequence joins TRBV6-5 and TRBJ2-7, with D possibly TRBD2 on 6 matching bases. Germline V gene lookup returns CDR1 MNHEY and CDR2 SVGAGI. V shed 2 bases and J shed 5 bases, with 19 bases lying between them. This CDR3 spans 16 amino acids.

The CDR3 nucleotides read TGTGCCAGCAGCCAAGAAGGGACCATTCAGTACTTC. Protein product: CASSQEGTIQYF. The rearrangement joins TRBV4-2 to TRBJ2-4; D may match TRBD1 or TRBD2 (5 bases each). The germline gives CDR1 LGHNA, CDR2 YNFKEQ. The CDR3 is 12 residues long. V shed 0 bases and J shed 9 bases, with 6 bases lying between them.

The V and J genes are TRBV28 and TRBJ2-5; 7 nucleotides line up with TRBD2. The DNA end is a closer match to TRBJ2-7, so the J assignment may be wrong. Germline CDR1 MDHEN, CDR2 SYDVKM. The CDR3 consists of 13 residues. CDR3 in amino acids: CASINGRKNEQYF. Here the CDR3 DNA reads TGTGCCAGCATTAACGGGAGGAAAAACGAGCAGTACTTC.

This rearrangement joins TRBV20-1 to TRBJ1-2; D gene ambiguous. Germline V gives CDR1 DFQATT, CDR2 SNEGSKA (reference sequence). The CDR3 is made up of 11 amino acids. V was trimmed by 5 bases and J by 4 bases, leaving 8 bases between them. CDR3 sequence: CSAPYSYGYTF. CDR3 nucleotide sequence: TGCAGTGCTCCTTACAGCTATGGCTACACCTTC.

The V and J genes are TRBV5-5 and TRBJ2-1; unclear D gene. V was cut by 3 bases and J by 0 bases, with 13 bases left in between. Per germline, CDR1 SGHKS and CDR2 YYEKEE (reference sequence). This CDR3 region has 16 residues. CDR3 protein: CASSSTYPNSYNEQFF. The CDR3 DNA follows: TGTGCCAGCAGCTCCACTTACCCGAACTCCTACAATGAGCAGTTCTTC.

This clonotype was observed a few times. The chain couples TRBV5-6 to TRBJ2-5; 9 nucleotides align to TRBD1. Losses at the gene ends were 4 bases for V and 2 bases for J; bases not matched to a gene: 6. The CDR3 is 15 amino acids. Looked up from germline, CDR1 is SGHDT and CDR2 is YYEEEE. CDR3 protein: CASSPGTGKQETQYF. Written as DNA, the CDR3 is TGTGCCAGCAGCCCCGGGACAGGGAAACAAGAGACCCAGTACTTC.

This clonotype was detected a few times. V gene TRBV3-1 combines with J gene TRBJ2-5; D unresolved. The J call is uncertain, as TRBJ2-1 better fits the DNA end. CDR1 is LGHDT and CDR2 is YNNKEL in the germline V gene (reference sequence). This CDR3 has 14 residues. CDR3 in DNA: TGTGCCAGCAGCCAAGATCCCCTCCTCAGGGAGCAGTTCTTC. Its translation is CASSQDPLLREQFF.

This clonotype occurred a few times. The V call is TRBV7-2, the J call TRBJ2-2; D is unresolved. V was clipped by 5 bases and J by 3 bases, with 4 bases between them. This CDR3 has 12 residues. Germline V CDR1 and CDR2: SGHTA, FQGNSA. The CDR3 region has the DNA TGTGCCAGCAGCCGACACACCGGGGAGCTGTTTTTT. The encoded protein is CASSRHTGELFF.

Concerning this clonotype itself: One junction end does not reproduce the germline sequence, and a read error may be involved. V and J are TRBV29-1 and TRBJ1-2, with D unclear. The germline V gene encodes CDR1 SQVTM and CDR2 ANQGSEA. This CDR3 is built from 11 residues. The CDR3 region has the DNA TGCAGCGTCCAGTCTACTTCAGCCCCCTACTTC. It yields the protein CSVQSTSAPYF.

There are many counts of this clonotype. At one end, the junction sequence differs from germline, possibly due to a read error. The gene calls are TRBV7-2 and TRBJ2-5, with D possibly TRBD2 on 7 matching bases. This CDR3 spans 16 amino acids. CDR1 and CDR2 (germline): SGHTA, FQGNSA. In nucleotides, the CDR3 is TGTGCTAGCAGCTTAGGGGGGCTAGCGGCCCAAGAGACCCAGTACTTC. Translation: CASSLGGLAAQETQYF. Supplemented by reference TRBV7-2 and TRBJ2-5, the full variable domain reads GAGVSQSPSNKVTEKGKDVELRCDPISGHTALYWYRQSLGQGLEFLIYFQGNSAPDKSGLPSDRFSAERTGGSVSTLTIQRTQQEDSAVYLCASSLGGLAAQETQYFGPGTRLLVL.

The genes are TRBV9 and TRBJ2-5; D gene uncertain. Germline lookup yields CDR1 SGDLS and CDR2 YYNGEE. The CDR3 spans 14 residues. V dropped 0 bases and J dropped 7 bases, with 13 bases sitting between them. CDR3 protein: CASSVDRGRWTQYF. In nucleotides, the CDR3 is TGTGCCAGCAGCGTAGACCGTGGGCGTTGGACCCAGTACTTC.

The chain couples TRBV7-2 to TRBJ2-5; D unresolved. From germline, CDR1 is SGHTA and CDR2 FQGNSA. CDR3 size: 14 residues. The germline V and J ends were trimmed by 1 base and 3 bases, with 9 bases remaining between them. CDR3 DNA sequence: TGTGCCAGCAGCTTAGGAGTTTGGGAAGAGACCCAGTACTTC. Its translation is CASSLGVWEETQYF.

This clonotype was recorded many times. The CDR3 nucleotides are TGTGCCAGCAGCTTTCAGGGTGCGAACACTGAAGCTTTCTTT. Protein: CASSFQGANTEAFF. The chain recombines TRBV7-9 with TRBJ1-1, with D perhaps matching TRBD1 (5 bases). The V end lost 3 bases, the J end lost 1 base, and 9 bases lay between the germline ends. The CDR3 is 14 residues long. The germline V gene has CDR1 SEHNR and CDR2 FQNEAQ (reference sequence).

The table lists this clonotype with a few counts. The chain has TRBV18 and TRBJ2-1; D gene unclear. Germline CDR1 is KGHSH and CDR2 is LQKENI. The V and J ends lost 6 bases and 3 bases respectively, with 9 bases between them. This CDR3 has 13 amino acids. CDR3 nucleotide sequence: TGTGCCAGCTCCAAAACAGTCTACAATGAGCAGTTCTTC. Its translation: CASSKTVYNEQFF.

This clonotype was counted between two and nine times. This chain uses TRBV20-1 with TRBJ2-1; 9 bases match TRBD2. The CDR3 is 14 residues long. V trimming: 3 bases; J trimming: 6 bases; junction bases outside the gene matches: 6. The germline V gene encodes CDR1 DFQATT and CDR2 SNEGSKA (reference sequence). The CDR3 sequence is CSARGGRGGNEQFF. The CDR3 bases are TGCAGTGCTAGGGGCGGGAGGGGAGGCAATGAGCAGTTCTTC.

The chain joins TRBV2 to TRBJ2-3; 12 nucleotides line up with TRBD1. There are 15 residues in the CDR3. The trim removed 7 bases at V and 2 bases at J, leaving 4 bases unmatched. Germline loops: CDR1 SNHLY, CDR2 FYNNEI. In DNA form, the CDR3 reads TGTGCCAGCACCGGGACAGGGGGCGACACAGATACGCAGTATTTT. Translation gives CASTGTGGDTDTQYF.

This clonotype was picked up a small number of times. The chain has TRBV19 and TRBJ2-1, with TRBD2 identical over 9 bases. With 4 bases clipped from V and 7 bases from J, the junction kept 14 bases outside the gene matches. This CDR3 is 17 amino acids long. Germline V CDR1 and CDR2: LNHDA, SQIVND (reference sequence). CDR3 protein: CASSTLGGGRADNEQFF. For the CDR3, the DNA is TGTGCCAGTAGTACCCTCGGGGGCGGGAGGGCCGATAATGAGCAGTTCTTC.

The chain links TRBV12-3 or TRBV12-4 to TRBJ2-2; D remains unclear. This CDR3 is 14 amino acids long. Trimming took 3 bases from V and 9 from J, leaving 14 bases between them. This chain's CDR3 is CASSLASLIRELFF. The CDR3 region has the DNA TGTGCCAGCAGTTTGGCTAGTTTAATCCGGGAGCTGTTTTTT.

V usage is TRBV7-2 and J usage is TRBJ2-3; 12 nucleotides line up with TRBD2. J gave up 2 bases and V 6 bases, and 3 bases lay outside the gene matches. The germline CDR1 and CDR2 sequences are SGHTA and FQGNSA. The CDR3 loop spans 15 amino acids. The CDR3 region has the DNA TGTGCCAGCAGTCTAGCGGGGGGGATCACAGATACGCAGTATTTT. This gives the protein CASSLAGGITDTQYF.

The rearrangement links TRBV7-2 to TRBJ1-2; 8 bases match TRBD1. The CDR3 is 14 residues long. CDR1 is SGHTA and CDR2 is FQGNSA in the germline V gene. V gave up 2 bases and J gave up 7 bases; unmatched junction bases: 6. CDR3 nucleotide sequence: TGTGCCAGCAGCTTATTGAACGACAGGGGTGGCTACACCTTC. As protein: CASSLLNDRGGYTF.